These T cell receptor beta chains were read from a single sample in a study of identical twins. TCRdb passed the 5' RACE reads through MiXCR, listing each CDR3 protein once. The sample has 350,000 to 600,000 distinct CDR3 sequences, 14% seen once. These data were likewise used in another study, on yellow fever vaccine responses in identical twins.

Sequences were obtained from CD4+ T cells sorted from blood. The receptor set was obtained from a woman aged 18-35 years in good health. Each CDR3 is given with its conserved first and last residue. D genes are given only for firm matches. The listing skips clone size in some rows; elsewhere it reads once, few, many or a size class.

NA	TRBJ2-6	TRBV10-3	NA	TGTGCCATCAGTGATGGCCTTAACTCTGGGGCCAACGTCCTGACTTTC	CAISDGLNSGANVLTF
NA	TRBJ2-2	TRBV5-1	NA	TGCGCCAGCAGCTTGGGACTTTCGAACACCGGGGAGCTGTTTTTT	CASSLGLSNTGELFF
NA	TRBJ1-1	TRBV19	TRBD1	TGTGCCAGTAGTATTGAAGACAGGGGGAACACTGAAGCTTTCTTT	CASSIEDRGNTEAFF
few	TRBJ2-1	TRBV2	NA	TGTGCCACCACACGGCCCTCTTCCTACAATGAGCAGTTCTTC	CATTRPSSYNEQFF
few	TRBJ1-3	TRBV12-3/TRBV12-4	NA	TGTGCCAGCAGAGTTACAGGGAAGGGGGGAAACACCATATATTTT	CASRVTGKGGNTIYF
few	TRBJ2-5	TRBV10-3	TRBD1	TGTGCCACCCTAAAGACAGGGCAAGAGACCCAGTACTTC	CATLKTGQETQYF
few	TRBJ2-3	TRBV27	TRBD2	TGTGCCAGCAGTTTAGGGGAGGGCCTAAATACGCAGTATTTT	CASSLGEGLNTQYF
many	TRBJ2-1	TRBV2	TRBD2	TGTGCCAGCAGTGAGGTAGCGGGGGACTCTAATGAGCAGTTCTTC	CASSEVAGDSNEQFF
few	TRBJ2-2	TRBV7-9	NA	TGTGCCAGCAGCCGGGACGACTTTAACACCGGGGAGCTGTTTTTT	CASSRDDFNTGELFF
few	TRBJ1-4	TRBV6-5	NA	TGTGCCAGCAGTTACAGCCTAGCTAATGAAAAACTGTTTTTT	CASSYSLANEKLFF
NA	TRBJ2-1	TRBV24-1	TRBD2	TGTGCCACCAGTGATTTAGCGGGAGGGCAAAATGAGCAGTTCTTC	CATSDLAGGQNEQFF
few	TRBJ2-5	TRBV5-1	NA	TGCGCCAGCAGCTATCGGGGGATGGGGGAGACCCAGTACTTC	CASSYRGMGETQYF
few	TRBJ2-1	TRBV3-1	NA	TGTGCCAGCAGCCGTAACTCAGGATACAATGAGCAGTTCTTC	CASSRNSGYNEQFF
NA	TRBJ2-1	TRBV13	NA	TGTGCCAGCAGCTATAATAGTCAGGACAATGAGCAGTTCTTC	CASSYNSQDNEQFF